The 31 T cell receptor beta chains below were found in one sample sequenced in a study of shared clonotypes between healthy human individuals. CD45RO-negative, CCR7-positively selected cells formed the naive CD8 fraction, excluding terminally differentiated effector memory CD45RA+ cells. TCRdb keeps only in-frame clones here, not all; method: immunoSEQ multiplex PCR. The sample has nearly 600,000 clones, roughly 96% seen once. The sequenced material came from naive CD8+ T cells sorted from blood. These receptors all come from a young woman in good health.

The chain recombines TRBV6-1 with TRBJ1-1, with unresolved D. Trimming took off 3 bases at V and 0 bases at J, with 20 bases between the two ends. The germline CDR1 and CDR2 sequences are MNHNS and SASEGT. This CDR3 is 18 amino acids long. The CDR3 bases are TGTGCCAGCAGTGATGACCCCTTTAGGGAAGGAGTGAACACTGAAGCTTTCTTT. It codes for CASSDDPFREGVNTEAFF.

In nucleotides, the CDR3 is TGTGCCAGCAGCTTAGCTGGGGTTGGCGACGAGCAGTACTTC. The encoded protein is CASSLAGVGDEQYF. The V call is TRBV11-2, the J call TRBJ2-7, with D unresolved. The CDR3 contains 14 residues. V lost 1 base to trimming and J lost 5 bases, with 12 bases between them. Germline V gives CDR1 SGHAT, CDR2 FQNNGV.

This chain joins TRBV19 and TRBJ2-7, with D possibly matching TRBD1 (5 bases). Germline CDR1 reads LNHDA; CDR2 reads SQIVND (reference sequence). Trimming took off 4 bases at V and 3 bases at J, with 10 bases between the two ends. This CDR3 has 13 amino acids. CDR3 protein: CASSRQIDYEQYF. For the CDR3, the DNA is TGTGCCAGTAGTAGACAGATAGACTACGAGCAGTACTTC.

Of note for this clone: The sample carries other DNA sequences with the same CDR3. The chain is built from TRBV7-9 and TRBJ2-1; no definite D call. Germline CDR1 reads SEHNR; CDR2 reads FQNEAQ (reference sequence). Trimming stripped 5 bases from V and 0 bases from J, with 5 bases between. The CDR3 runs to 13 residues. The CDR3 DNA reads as TGTGCCAGCAGCCCTCCCTCCTACAATGAGCAGTTCTTC. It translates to CASSPPSYNEQFF.

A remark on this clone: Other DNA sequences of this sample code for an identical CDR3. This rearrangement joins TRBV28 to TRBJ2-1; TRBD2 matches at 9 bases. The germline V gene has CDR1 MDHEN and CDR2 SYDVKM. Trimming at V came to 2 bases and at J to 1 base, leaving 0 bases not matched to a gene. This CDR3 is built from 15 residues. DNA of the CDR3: TGTGCCAGCAGTTTACTAGCGGGGTCCTACAATGAGCAGTTCTTC. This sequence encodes CASSLLAGSYNEQFF.

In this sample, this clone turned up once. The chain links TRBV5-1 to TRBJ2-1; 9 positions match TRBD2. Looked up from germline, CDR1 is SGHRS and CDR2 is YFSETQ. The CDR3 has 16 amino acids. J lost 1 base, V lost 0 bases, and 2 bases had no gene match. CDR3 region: CASSLGLAGSYNEQFF. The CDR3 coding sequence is TGCGCCAGCAGCTTGGGGCTAGCGGGATCCTACAATGAGCAGTTCTTC.

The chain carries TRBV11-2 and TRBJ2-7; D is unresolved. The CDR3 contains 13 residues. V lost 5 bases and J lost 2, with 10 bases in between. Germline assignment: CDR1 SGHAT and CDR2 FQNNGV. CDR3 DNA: TGTGCCAGCAGCCGCGAGCCAACCTACGAGCAGTACTTC. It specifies CASSREPTYEQYF.

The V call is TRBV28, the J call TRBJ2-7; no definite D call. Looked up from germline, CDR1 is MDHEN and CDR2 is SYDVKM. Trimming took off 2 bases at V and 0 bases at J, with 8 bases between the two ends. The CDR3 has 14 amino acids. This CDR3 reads CASSLPDSSYEQYF. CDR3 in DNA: TGTGCCAGCAGTTTACCCGACTCCTCCTACGAGCAGTACTTC.

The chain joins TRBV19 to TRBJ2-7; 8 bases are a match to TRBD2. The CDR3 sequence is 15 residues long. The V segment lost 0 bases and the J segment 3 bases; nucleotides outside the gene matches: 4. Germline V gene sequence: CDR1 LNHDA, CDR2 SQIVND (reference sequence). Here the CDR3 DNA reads TGTGCCAGTAGTATAGAAGCGGGAGCGAGCTACGAGCAGTACTTC. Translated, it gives CASSIEAGASYEQYF.

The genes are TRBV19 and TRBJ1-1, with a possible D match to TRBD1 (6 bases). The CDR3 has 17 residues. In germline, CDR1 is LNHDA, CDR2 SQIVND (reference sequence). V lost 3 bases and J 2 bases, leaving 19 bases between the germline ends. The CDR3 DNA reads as TGTGCCAGTAGTATCCCGACCCGAGGGGGAAGAAACACTGAAGCTTTCTTT. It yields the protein CASSIPTRGGRNTEAFF.

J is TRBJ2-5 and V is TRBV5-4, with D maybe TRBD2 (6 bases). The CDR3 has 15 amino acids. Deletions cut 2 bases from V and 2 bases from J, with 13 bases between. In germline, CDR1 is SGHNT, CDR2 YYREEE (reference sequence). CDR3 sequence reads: CASSFWAGTQETQYF. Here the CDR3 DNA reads TGTGCCAGCAGCTTTTGGGCGGGAACTCAAGAGACCCAGTACTTC.

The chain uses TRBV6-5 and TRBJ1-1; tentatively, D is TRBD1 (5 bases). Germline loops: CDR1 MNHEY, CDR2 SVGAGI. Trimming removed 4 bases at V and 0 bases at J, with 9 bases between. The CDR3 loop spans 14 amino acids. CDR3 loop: CASSLGVMNTEAFF. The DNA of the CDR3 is TGTGCCAGCAGTTTAGGGGTTATGAACACTGAAGCTTTCTTT.

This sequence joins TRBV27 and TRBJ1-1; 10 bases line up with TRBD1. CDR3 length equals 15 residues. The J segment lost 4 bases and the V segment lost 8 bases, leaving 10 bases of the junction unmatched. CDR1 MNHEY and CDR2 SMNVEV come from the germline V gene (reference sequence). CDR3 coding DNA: TGTGCCAGCCTCGTAGACAGGGGGCAGTTCACTGAAGCTTTCTTT. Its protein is CASLVDRGQFTEAFF.

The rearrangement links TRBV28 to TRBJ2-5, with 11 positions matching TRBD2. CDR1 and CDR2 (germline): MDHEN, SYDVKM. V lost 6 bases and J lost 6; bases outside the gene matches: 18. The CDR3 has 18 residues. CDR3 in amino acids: CASSLPLSGRARPKTQYF. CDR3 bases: TGTGCCAGCAGCCTCCCACTTAGCGGGAGGGCCCGCCCGAAGACCCAGTACTTC.

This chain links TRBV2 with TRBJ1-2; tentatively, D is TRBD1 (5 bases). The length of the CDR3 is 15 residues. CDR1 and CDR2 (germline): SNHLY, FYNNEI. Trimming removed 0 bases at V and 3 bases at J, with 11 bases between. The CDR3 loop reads CASSEAGGVDYGYTF. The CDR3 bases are TGTGCCAGCAGTGAAGCGGGGGGGGTGGACTATGGCTACACCTTC.

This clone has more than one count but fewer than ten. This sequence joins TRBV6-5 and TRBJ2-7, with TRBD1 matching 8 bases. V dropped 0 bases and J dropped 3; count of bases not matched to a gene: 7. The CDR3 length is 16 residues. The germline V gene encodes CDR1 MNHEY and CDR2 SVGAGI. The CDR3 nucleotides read TGTGCCAGCAGTTACTCCTGGACAGGGCAAATCTACGAGCAGTACTTC. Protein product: CASSYSWTGQIYEQYF.

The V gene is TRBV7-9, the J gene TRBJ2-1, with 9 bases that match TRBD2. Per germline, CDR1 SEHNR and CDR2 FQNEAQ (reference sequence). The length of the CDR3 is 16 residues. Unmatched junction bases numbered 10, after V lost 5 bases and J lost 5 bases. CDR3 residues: CASSGQRAGGNNEQFF. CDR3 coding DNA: TGTGCCAGCAGCGGACAGAGAGCGGGAGGTAACAATGAGCAGTTCTTC.

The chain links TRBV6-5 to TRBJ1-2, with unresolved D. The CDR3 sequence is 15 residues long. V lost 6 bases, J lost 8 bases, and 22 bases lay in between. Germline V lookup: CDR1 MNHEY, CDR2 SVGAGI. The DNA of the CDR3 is TGTGCCAGCAGCAACCAACTCCAGTACGAGTCCGGCTACACCTTC. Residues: CASSNQLQYESGYTF.

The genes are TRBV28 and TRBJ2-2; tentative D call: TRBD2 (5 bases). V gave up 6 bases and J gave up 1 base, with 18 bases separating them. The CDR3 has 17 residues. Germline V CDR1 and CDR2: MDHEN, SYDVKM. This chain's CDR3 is CASRRRYFSRNTGELFF. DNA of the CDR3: TGTGCCAGCAGGCGGAGGTATTTCAGCAGGAACACCGGGGAGCTGTTTTTT.

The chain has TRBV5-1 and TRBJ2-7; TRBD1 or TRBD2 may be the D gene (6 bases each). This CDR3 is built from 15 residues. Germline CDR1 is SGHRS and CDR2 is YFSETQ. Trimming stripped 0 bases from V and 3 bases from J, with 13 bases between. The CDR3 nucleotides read TGCGCCAGCAGCTTGGGGCAGGGGAGGATCTACGAGCAGTACTTC. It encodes CASSLGQGRIYEQYF.

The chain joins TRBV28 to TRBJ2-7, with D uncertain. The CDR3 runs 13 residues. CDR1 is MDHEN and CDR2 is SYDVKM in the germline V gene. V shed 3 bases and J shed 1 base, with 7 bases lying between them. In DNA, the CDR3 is TGTGCCAGCAGTTTTATCAAGTCCTACGAGCAGTACTTC. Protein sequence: CASSFIKSYEQYF.

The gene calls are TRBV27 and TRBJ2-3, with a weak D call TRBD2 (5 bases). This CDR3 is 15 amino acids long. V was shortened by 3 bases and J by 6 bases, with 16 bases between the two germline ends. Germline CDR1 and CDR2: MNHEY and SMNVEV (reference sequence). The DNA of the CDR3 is TGTGCCAGCAGTTTCATGACTACGACGGGGGATACGCAGTATTTT. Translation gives CASSFMTTTGDTQYF.

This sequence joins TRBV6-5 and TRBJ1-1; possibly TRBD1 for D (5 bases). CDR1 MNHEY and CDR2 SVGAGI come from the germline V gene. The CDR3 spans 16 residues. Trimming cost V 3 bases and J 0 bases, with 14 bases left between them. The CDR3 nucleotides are TGTGCCAGCAGTTATTCCCCCGGGGCGTTGAACACTGAAGCTTTCTTT. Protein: CASSYSPGALNTEAFF.

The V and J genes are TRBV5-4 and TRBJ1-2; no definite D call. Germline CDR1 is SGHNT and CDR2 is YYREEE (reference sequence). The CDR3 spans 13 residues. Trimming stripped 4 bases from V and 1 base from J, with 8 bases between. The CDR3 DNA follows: TGTGCCAGCAGCACCGGTGGTAACTATGGCTACACCTTC. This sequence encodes CASSTGGNYGYTF.

The CDR3, as DNA: TGTGCCTGGAGTGTACAATGGGGCACTGAAGCTTTCTTT. Translation gives CAWSVQWGTEAFF. This chain connects TRBV30 to TRBJ1-1; D unresolved. Germline V gives CDR1 GTSNPN, CDR2 SVGIG (reference sequence). CDR3 length: 13 amino acids. The ends were cut back, 0 bases at V and 4 bases at J, with 9 bases in the middle.

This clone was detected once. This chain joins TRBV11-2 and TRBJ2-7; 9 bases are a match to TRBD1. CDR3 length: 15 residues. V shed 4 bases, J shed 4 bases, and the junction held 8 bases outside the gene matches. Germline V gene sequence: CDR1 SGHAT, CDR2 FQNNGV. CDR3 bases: TGTGCCAGCAGCTGGGGGTCGACAGGGGGTTACGAGCAGTACTTC. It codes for CASSWGSTGGYEQYF.

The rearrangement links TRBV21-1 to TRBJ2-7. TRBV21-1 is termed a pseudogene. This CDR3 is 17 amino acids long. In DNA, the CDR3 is TGTGCCAGCAGCAAAGCGCGGGAGACAGGGTTTTCCTACGAGCAGTACTTC. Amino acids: CASSKARETGFSYEQYF.

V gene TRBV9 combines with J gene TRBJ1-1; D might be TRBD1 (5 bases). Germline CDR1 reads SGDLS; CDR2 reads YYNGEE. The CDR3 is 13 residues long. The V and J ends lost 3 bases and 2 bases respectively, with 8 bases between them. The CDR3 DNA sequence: TGTGCCAGCAGCGGGGGGGAAAACACTGAAGCTTTCTTT. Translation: CASSGGENTEAFF.

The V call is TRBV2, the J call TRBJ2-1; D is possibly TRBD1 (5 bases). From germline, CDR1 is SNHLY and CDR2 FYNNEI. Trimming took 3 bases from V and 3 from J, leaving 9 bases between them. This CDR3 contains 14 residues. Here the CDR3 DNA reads TGTGCCAGCAGTGACAGGGAACACTACAATGAGCAGTTCTTC. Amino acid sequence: CASSDREHYNEQFF.

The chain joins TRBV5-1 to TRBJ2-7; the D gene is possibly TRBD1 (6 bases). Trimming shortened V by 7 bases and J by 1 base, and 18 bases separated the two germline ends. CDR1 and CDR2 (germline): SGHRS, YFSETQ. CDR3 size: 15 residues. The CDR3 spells CASSLSGDLSYEQYF. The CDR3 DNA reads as TGCGCCAGCTCCCTTTCAGGGGATTTATCCTACGAGCAGTACTTC. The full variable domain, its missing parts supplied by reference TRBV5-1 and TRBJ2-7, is KAGVTQTPRYLIKTRGQQVTLSCSPISGHRSVSWYQQTPGQGLQFLFEYFSETQRNKGNFPGRFSGRQFSNSRSEMNVSTLELGDSALYLCASSLSGDLSYEQYFGPGTRLTVT.

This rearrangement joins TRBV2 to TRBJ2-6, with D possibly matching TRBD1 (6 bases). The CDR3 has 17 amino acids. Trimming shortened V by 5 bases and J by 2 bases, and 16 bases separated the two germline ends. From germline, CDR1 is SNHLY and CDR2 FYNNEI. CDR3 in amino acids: CASSTIQQGAGANVLTF. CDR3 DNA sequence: TGTGCCAGCAGTACTATACAACAGGGCGCTGGGGCCAACGTCCTGACTTTC.